This T cell receptor (beta chain) comes out of a study of T-cell reconstitution after alpha-beta-depleted transplantation in children. For TCRbeta, the library was prepared with unique molecular identifiers. TCRdb ran MiXCR on the PCR reads and lists one entry per CDR3 protein. The sample records approximately 490,000 distinct CDR3 sequences, roughly an eighth being singletons. Germline CDR1 reads SQVTM; CDR2 reads ANQGSEA. CDR3 length equals 13 residues. V lost 4 bases, J lost 4 bases, and 13 bases lay in between. The source of this sequence is a human donor who donated a stem cell graft to a child with combined immunodeficiency. The V call is TRBV29-1, the J call TRBJ1-2, with unresolved D. The material sequenced was PBMCs from the stem cell graft donor, taken from the stem cell graft. CDR3 DNA: TGCAGCGTTGCGGCAGCGTCTCTCTATGGCTACACCTTC. The encoded protein is CSVAAASLYGYTF.